This TCR beta chain was sequenced in a study of regulatory T cells in long-lasting Graves disease. The CDR3 is made up of 16 amino acids. Per the germline V gene, CDR1 is SGHAT and CDR2 is FQNNGV. Trimming shortened V by 1 base and J by 0 bases, and 10 bases separated the two germline ends. CDR3-region Arm-PCR and iRepertoire HTBI primers produced the TCR beta libraries. TCRdb reprocessed the multiplex PCR reads with MiXCR, giving one entry per CDR3 protein. The sample contains 400,000 to 500,000 distinct CDR3 sequences, around 14% of which appear only once. Regarding time point: newly diagnosed GD, antithyroid drugs for less than 3 months. Preparation of the TCR library used RNA extracted from PBMCs. The data also belong to a second study, concerning T cells in Graves' hyperthyroidism and ophthalmopathy. That source notes: First-round RT-PCR with HTBI primers amplified the TCR CDR3 region.

The source material was peripheral blood mononuclear cells (PBMCs), sampled at new diagnosis, from a patient treated with antithyroid drugs. The sequence was collected from a woman in her thirties with Graves disease. V usage is TRBV11-2 and J usage is TRBJ1-3; D might be TRBD1 (5 bases). This CDR3 reads CASSLVGRVSGNTIYF. Here the CDR3 DNA reads TGTGCCAGCAGCTTAGTGGGCAGGGTCTCTGGAAACACCATATATTTT.